The sequence of this T cell receptor (beta chain) was determined in a study of T cell responses to AZD1222 COVID-19 vaccine. Timing groups of about 4 and about 12 weeks for second doses were pooled. Germline values: CDR1 SGHVS, CDR2 FQNEAQ. Trimming at V came to 5 bases and at J to 4 bases, leaving 4 bases not matched to a gene. This CDR3 is built from 16 residues. Libraries were prepared by immunoSEQ multiplex PCR; TCRdb keeps only in-frame clonotypes and omits some of them. The sample includes nearly 200,000 clones, approximately 94% of them seen just once. Material: peripheral blood, obtained 28 days after the second AZD1222 dose. This receptor was obtained from an adult who received the AZD1222 COVID-19 vaccine. The V gene is TRBV7-8, the J gene TRBJ2-3; 15 bases map to TRBD2. CDR3 DNA sequence: TGTGCCAGCAGCCCGGGACTAGCGGGGGGCGCAGATACGCAGTATTTT. Translated: CASSPGLAGGADTQYF.